Listed below are T cell receptor beta chains from one sample, sequenced in a study of identical twins. Each CDR3 protein gets one entry after TCRdb re-called the 5' RACE reads with MiXCR. Of about 720,000 distinct CDR3 sequences detected, 8.6% appear once; the ten largest clones hold approximately 0.89%. The sample was also reused in another study, on yellow fever vaccine responses in identical twins.

Material for sequencing was PBMCs. The receptors come from a woman between 18 and 30 years old in good health. Both conserved end residues are part of each CDR3. The D gene is left open where the match is weak. Rows give clone size only sometimes, using once, few, many, or a class for an expanded clone.

TRBJ2-7 | . | many | TRBV12-3/TRBV12-4 | TGTGCCAGCAGTTTTAAGGGATCCTCCTACGAGCAGTACTTC | CASSFKGSSYEQYF
TRBJ2-1 | TRBD2 | many | TRBV6-2/TRBV6-3 | TGTGCCAGCAGTTACCCGAGACTAGCGGGAAGAAACAATGAGCAGTTCTTC | CASSYPRLAGRNNEQFF
TRBJ2-7 | TRBD1 | . | TRBV7-9 | TGTGCCAGCAGCTTAAACCGGGACAGCCCCCTCTACGAGCAGTACTTC | CASSLNRDSPLYEQYF
TRBJ1-2 | TRBD1 | . | TRBV14 | TGTGCCAGCAGCCAAGTGGCAGGGGGCGAGATCGGATATGGCTACACCTTC | CASSQVAGGEIGYGYTF
TRBJ2-7 | . | . | TRBV3-1 | TGTGCCAGCAGCCAAGACACCAGTCTCTACGAGCAGTACTTC | CASSQDTSLYEQYF
TRBJ1-2 | . | few | TRBV5-1 | TGCGCCAGCACCCCAGGGGCTAACTATGGCTACACCTTC | CASTPGANYGYTF
TRBJ2-3 | . | . | TRBV2 | TGTGCCAGCAGTGAAGAGACAGCCAAGCAGTATTTT | CASSEETAKQYF
TRBJ2-1 | TRBD2 | few | TRBV24-1 | TGTGCCACCTCCAGCGGGGGGGCAGTTTGGGATGAGCAGTTCTTC | CATSSGGAVWDEQFF
TRBJ2-5 | TRBD1 | . | TRBV5-1 | TGCGCCAGCAGGCGGGGGACAGGGGTAGAGACCCAGTACTTC | CASRRGTGVETQYF
TRBJ2-4 | . | few | TRBV5-1 | TGCGCCAGCAGCACCCTTGTCGGGGGGCCCTCGGGGGTGAAAAACATTCAGTACTTC | CASSTLVGGPSGVKNIQYF
TRBJ2-1 | . | many | TRBV28 | TGTGCCAGCAGGGACGGTGGCGCGTCACCTCGCAATGAGCAGTTCTTC | CASRDGGASPRNEQFF
TRBJ1-4 | . | . | TRBV7-9 | TGTGCCAGCAGCTCCCCAACTAATGAAAAACTGTTTTTT | CASSSPTNEKLFF
TRBJ2-6 | . | few | TRBV2 | TGTGCCAGCAGTGGTGGGCGCCCCCTCTCTGGGGCCAACGTCCTGACTTTC | CASSGGRPLSGANVLTF
TRBJ2-4 | . | few | TRBV7-9 | TGTGCCAGCAGCGCGGTCCGGGACCTCCTAGCCAAAAACATTCAGTACTTC | CASSAVRDLLAKNIQYF
TRBJ1-4 | . | few | TRBV27 | TGTGCCAGCAGTAACTGGTCAGGGGAAAAACTGTTTTTT | CASSNWSGEKLFF
TRBJ2-5 | . | few | TRBV6-1 | TGTGCCAGCAGTGTACAGGGTTATGAGACCCAGTACTTC | CASSVQGYETQYF
TRBJ2-2 | . | many | TRBV20-1 | TGCAGTGCTACCACAGGGATAGAGGCCGGGGAGCTGTTTTTT | CSATTGIEAGELFF
TRBJ2-7 | . | many | TRBV28 | TGTGCCAGCAGTTTCCCAACTCGTCAGGGATACGAGCAGTACTTC | CASSFPTRQGYEQYF
TRBJ2-4 | . | many | TRBV7-2 | TGTGCCAGCAGCAGAAGGGGGGTAGCCTCGGCGGTAAACATTCAGTACTTC | CASSRRGVASAVNIQYF
TRBJ2-3 | TRBD1 | many | TRBV10-3 | TGTGCCATTCGGACAGGACCCACAGATACGCAGTATTTT | CAIRTGPTDTQYF
TRBJ2-7 | TRBD2 | few | TRBV20-1 | TGCAGTGCTTTGGGGACTAGCGGTAGCTCCTACGAGCAGTACTTC | CSALGTSGSSYEQYF
TRBJ1-4 | . | . | TRBV5-1 | TGCGCCAGCAGCTTCGGGCAGGGTGGGGAAAAACTGTTTTTT | CASSFGQGGEKLFF
TRBJ2-3 | . | many | TRBV5-1 | TGCGCCAGCAGCGGGCAGGGGGGTACAGATACGCAGTATTTT | CASSGQGGTDTQYF
TRBJ2-3 | . | many | TRBV28 | TGTGCCAGCAGTTTACCCTTTGACAGGTACAGCACAGATACGCAGTATTTT | CASSLPFDRYSTDTQYF
TRBJ2-5 | . | few | TRBV29-1 | TGCAGCTTTCAAGATCAAGAGACCCAGTACTTC | CSFQDQETQYF
TRBJ2-4 | . | few | TRBV6-2/TRBV6-3 | TGTGCCAGCAGTGGGGCCCGGGCCGGCAAAAACATTCAGTACTTC | CASSGARAGKNIQYF
TRBJ2-2 | TRBD1 | . | TRBV18 | TGTGCCAGCTCACCTTCCGGGACAGGGAGGACCGGGGAGCTGTTTTTT | CASSPSGTGRTGELFF
TRBJ2-1 | . | many | TRBV5-1 | TGCGCCAGCAGCCACGACCGGGCTTTGCAGTTCTTC | CASSHDRALQFF
TRBJ2-7 | . | . | TRBV28 | TGTGCCAGCAGTGTGGGCCTGAGCTCCTACGAGCAGTACTTC | CASSVGLSSYEQYF
TRBJ2-2 | TRBD2 | many | TRBV12-3/TRBV12-4 | TGTGCCAGCATCCCAATGGGGCTAGCGGGAGTATCCGGGGAGCTGTTTTTT | CASIPMGLAGVSGELFF
TRBJ2-3 | TRBD2 | . | TRBV4-1 | TGCGCCAGCAGCCCACATTCTAGCGGGGACACAGATACGCAGTATTTT | CASSPHSSGDTDTQYF
TRBJ1-2 | . | few | TRBV7-9 | TGTGCCAGCAGCTTGATGAATGGCTATGGCTACACCTTC | CASSLMNGYGYTF
TRBJ2-1 | . | many | TRBV29-1 | TGCAGCGGGACAACACGGACAGATGAAGAGGAGCAGTTCTTC | CSGTTRTDEEEQFF
TRBJ2-3 | TRBD2 | few | TRBV11-2 | TGTGCCAGCAGCTTAGGTTGGGGAAGACTAGCGGGGACCCAAAGCACAGATACGCAGTATTTT | CASSLGWGRLAGTQSTDTQYF
TRBJ2-7 | . | . | TRBV6-5 | TGTGCCAGCAGTTGGGAATCGTCAGGCTACGAGCAGTACTTC | CASSWESSGYEQYF
TRBJ2-7 | . | few | TRBV29-1 | TGCAGCGGGAAGAGCTACGAGCAGTACTTC | CSGKSYEQYF
TRBJ2-5 | . | . | TRBV10-3 | TGTGCCATCAACCCTGGAGGGAGTGGAGAGACCCAGTACTTC | CAINPGGSGETQYF
TRBJ2-1 | TRBD2 | . | TRBV14 | TGTGCCAGCAGCCATCTCCGGGACCGGGGACTAGCGGGACCCTCCAATGAGCAGTTCTTC | CASSHLRDRGLAGPSNEQFF
TRBJ2-5 | . | few | TRBV29-1 | TGCAGCGCCGAGGGCGAGACCCAGTACTTC | CSAEGETQYF
TRBJ2-1 | . | few | TRBV3-1 | TGTGCCAGCAGCCAAGCATGGAACAGGGTGAATGAGCAGTTCTTC | CASSQAWNRVNEQFF
TRBJ2-7 | TRBD1 | . | TRBV7-9 | TGTGCCAGCAGCTCTCTGGGGGGACAGGGACCTTACGAGCAGTACTTC | CASSSLGGQGPYEQYF
TRBJ2-7 | . | many | TRBV7-9 | TGTGCCAGCAGCACTACAGTGGTGGAGCAGTACTTC | CASSTTVVEQYF
TRBJ2-1 | . | few | TRBV2 | TGTGCCAGCAGTGTGGGTAGTGGTTACGGGTACAATGAGCAGTTCTTC | CASSVGSGYGYNEQFF
TRBJ2-3 | . | . | TRBV10-1 | TGCGCCAGCAGTGAAAACCCAGCGCGGGGCACAGATACGCAGTATTTT | CASSENPARGTDTQYF
TRBJ2-3 | . | . | TRBV4-2 | TGTGCCAGCAGCCAAGAAGGAGCGGGCCCAGATACGCAGTATTTT | CASSQEGAGPDTQYF
TRBJ2-7 | . | . | TRBV5-1 | TGCGCCAGCAGCTTGGGGGTCTTCGAAGACGAGCAGTACTTC | CASSLGVFEDEQYF
TRBJ1-5 | . | few | TRBV7-9 | TGTGCCAGCAGCTTGCCCGGGAGTAATCAGCCCCAGCATTTT | CASSLPGSNQPQHF
TRBJ2-3 | . | many | TRBV4-3 | TGCGCCAGCAGCCAAGATCACACAGCCACAGATACGCAGTATTTT | CASSQDHTATDTQYF
TRBJ2-7 | . | few | TRBV7-9 | TGTGCCAGCAGCTCTAGGATCCCGACAGTCACCTACGAGCAGTACTTC | CASSSRIPTVTYEQYF